Here is one TCR beta chain with its context. This clonotype occurred a few times. No cognate antigen has been identified for it. It has no much larger one-base neighbor in the sample; base qualities were not kept. The data are from a study of post-analysis software for immune sequencing data (dated by TCRdb to between 2014 and 2016). As for the study more broadly: Disease courses on record covered relapsing-remitting, secondary progressive and progressive-relapsing multiple sclerosis, though some patients had no subtype annotation. The patient repertoires were compared against fewer than twelve previously published healthy control repertoires obtained from donors aged 6 to 25 years. A subset of samples was prepared in parallel using single-end sample barcoding, then pooled and co-amplified after Illumina adapter ligation.

Points the paper makes about the study in general: Direct clustering with F measure revealed strong co-clustering of samples prepared in the same batch, which led to a batch-effect correction. Roughly 5 TRBV segments, including TRBV5-6, TRBV5-1 and TRBV20-1, were significantly more frequent in patients than controls. The multiple sclerosis patient group was slightly younger than the control group. Multiple sclerosis patients had significantly lower normalized Chao1 diversity than controls, a result that suggests substantial peripheral T-cell clonal expansion.

Library prep was done by PCR. The instrument given in TCRdb is Illumina HiSeq 2500. To reduce PCR and sequencing biases, unique molecular identifiers were incorporated into the TCR beta cDNA libraries. Approximately 500,000 cDNA molecules were obtained per 1 to 10 million input T cells, so each molecule approximated one T cell. The same protocol used for the earlier healthy control dataset was applied to prepare and sequence the patient libraries. Samples belonging to the same batch were prepared together, multiplexed and sequenced on a shared HiSeq lane. The study's processing was this. MIGEC handled the raw barcoded reads, throwing out single-read molecular identifier groups before consensus assembly and CDR3 extraction. VDJtools was used for post-analysis of the clonotype tables, and diversity was normalized by down-sampling every dataset to the size of the smallest sample. In repertoire overlap clustering, CDR3 amino acid sequences, but not nucleotide sequences, were matched to correct batch-related cross-sample contamination. TCRdb trimmed public reads at Q25 via fastp, called clones via MiXCR and kept in-frame beta chains. A single entry per CDR3 protein holds the most common genes and DNA from its merged rows. The V and J calls and clone size come from TCRdb's table, not from the authors' own analysis. Within this sample are about 770,000 distinct CDR3 sequences, with under 60% of them counted one time only. Jointly, the top ten make up 4.9% of the sample.

V is cut back by 0 bases and J by 2 bases, with 3 bases in the junction unmatched. Its CDR3 holds 16 amino acids, cysteine through phenylalanine. Only the CDR3 DNA is retained, 48 bases long and in frame from the first base. CDR1 and CDR2 (SGDLS, YYNGEE) derive from the germline V gene. To demonstrate the VDJtools post-analysis software, the study profiled TCR beta repertoires from the peripheral blood of 10 to 15 young patients with multiple sclerosis. The patients with multiple sclerosis were children and adolescents between about 6 and 15 years of age. The V gene is TRBV9 and the J gene is TRBJ2-1; 9 middle bases align to TRBD2. The sample was blood. The clonotype originates from a girl between 10 and 17 years old with multiple sclerosis. The DNA is TGTGCCAGCAGCGTAGGGCCTAGCGGGGCCTACAATGAGCAGTTCTTC. Its translation reads: CASSVGPSGAYNEQFF.